This is a list of T cell receptor beta chains from one sample in a study of response to subunit inactivated influenza vaccine. Each CDR3 protein gets one entry after TCRdb re-called the RT-PCR reads with MiXCR. This table has about 520,000 distinct CDR3 sequences, more than 7% appearing once. Here the sequenced sample was PBMCs from blood, taken less than 25 months after vaccination. These receptors were taken from a man aged 50 to 69 who received an inactivated influenza vaccine. Each CDR3 is given without its conserved first and last residue. Fields, in order: CDR3 length, J gene, V gene, D gene, CDR3 protein. D genes are given only for firm matches.

11 | TRBJ2-7 | TRBV11-3 | NA | ASSLDRGGEQY
11 | TRBJ1-2 | TRBV20-1 | NA | SVIEGQFYGYT
13 | TRBJ1-2 | TRBV7-3 | NA | ASSPGGGSIDGYT
13 | TRBJ2-1 | TRBV3-1 | NA | ASSRSSLRANEQS
13 | TRBJ1-4 | TRBV28 | NA | ASSGAPATNEKLF
14 | TRBJ2-1 | TRBV28 | TRBD2 | ATSRVSGGPYNEQF
18 | TRBJ1-2 | TRBV28 | NA | ASSSPGTVYTRSNNYGYT
14 | TRBJ2-3 | TRBV6-5 | TRBD2 | ASYSGTSGIGDTQY
14 | TRBJ1-4 | TRBV7-6 | TRBD1 | ASSRTDRATNEKLF
14 | TRBJ2-3 | TRBV20-1 | NA | SATRMAGAGTDTQY
12 | TRBJ2-3 | TRBV20-1 | NA | SASHQFSTDTQY
10 | TRBJ2-7 | TRBV20-1 | NA | SAGTVLDEQY
15 | TRBJ2-2 | TRBV18 | NA | ASSPGVHRAATGELF
12 | TRBJ1-6 | TRBV7-2 | NA | ASSIPGWNSPLH
14 | TRBJ1-1 | TRBV6-2/TRBV6-3 | TRBD1 | ASSYAKGQLNTEAF
11 | TRBJ2-1 | TRBV6-1 | NA | ASRGPGGYEQF
13 | TRBJ2-3 | TRBV20-1 | TRBD2 | SARVLAENTDTQY
12 | TRBJ1-1 | TRBV5-1 | NA | ASSALAGNTEAF
13 | TRBJ2-3 | TRBV20-1 | TRBD2 | SAGGLAGLRDTQY
15 | TRBJ2-5 | TRBV12-3/TRBV12-4 | NA | ASSSTTGTIPSETQY
11 | TRBJ1-1 | TRBV29-1 | NA | SVALRGHTEAF
12 | TRBJ1-5 | TRBV20-1 | NA | SALVGGANQPQH